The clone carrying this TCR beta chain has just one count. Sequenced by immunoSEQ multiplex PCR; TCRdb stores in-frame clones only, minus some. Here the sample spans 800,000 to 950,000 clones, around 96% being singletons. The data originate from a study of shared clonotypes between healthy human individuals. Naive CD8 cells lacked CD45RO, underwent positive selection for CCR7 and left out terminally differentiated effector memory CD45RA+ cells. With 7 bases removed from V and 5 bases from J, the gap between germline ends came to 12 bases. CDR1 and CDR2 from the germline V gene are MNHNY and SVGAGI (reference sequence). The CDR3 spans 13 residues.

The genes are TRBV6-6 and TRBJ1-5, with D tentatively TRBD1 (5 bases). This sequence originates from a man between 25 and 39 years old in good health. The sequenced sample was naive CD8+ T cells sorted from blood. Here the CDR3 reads CASNGGRDQPQHF. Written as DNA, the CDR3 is TGTGCCAGCAACGGGGGTAGGGATCAGCCCCAGCATTTT.